Listed below are T cell receptor beta chains from one sample, sequenced in a study of blood T cell repertoires in COVID-19. Method: immunoSEQ multiplex PCR; TCRdb's copy keeps in-frame clones and lacks some. This sample has fewer than 55,000 clones, with roughly 86% found just once. Sequencing used peripheral blood. Receptors were obtained from a man between 50 and 59 years old with active COVID-19. CDR3s include the opening cysteine and the closing phenylalanine or tryptophan.

cdr3_aa v_call cdr3_length
CASSSGQGEDYGYTF TRBV21-1 15
CASRNTGRNQPQHF TRBV2 14
CASSEAGGVGYTF TRBV6-1 13
CSGFGQSYGYTF TRBV29-1 12
CATSTTTHPNTGELFF TRBV15 16
CASGAGDNSPLHF TRBV19 13
CASTARTGGSQPQHF TRBV2 15
CASSRGTGTGSVGVQYF TRBV3-1/TRBV3-2 17
CASSQTGDYNEQFF TRBV4-2 14
CASSGSWNTGELFF TRBV7-2 14
CASSPGLAGGREQFF TRBV18 15
CASSVTSGQETQYF TRBV9 14
CASSLSLAGQETQYF TRBV5-4 15
CASSDPRTLREAFF TRBV6-6 14
CASSQATNQPQHF TRBV4-3 13
CASSVKTGGTGNTIYF TRBV9 16
CSARVASGDFF TRBV20-1 11
CAFGPESYNEQFF TRBV30 13
CATSPGTREAKGRGELFF TRBV24-1 18
CASSLIAGGTDTQYF TRBV19 15
CASSPLTGRGEQFF TRBV19 14
CASSPREGTLNYGYTF TRBV18 16
CASSPSKPGLFNEQFF TRBV7-9 16
CASSQQWGLAKDTQYF TRBV4-3 16
CAWSPGFGTEAFF TRBV30 13
CASSPLSRSEAFF TRBV3-1/TRBV3-2 13
CASRGELGRYQPQHF TRBV6-5 15